What follows are 19 T cell receptor beta chains derived from one specimen sequenced in a study of cytomegalovirus exposure and HLA in healthy donors. PCR involved 60 Vbeta and 13 Jbeta primers. Profiling relied on immunoSEQ multiplex PCR, and the TCRdb table lists in-frame clones only, not all of them. The table lists 120,000 to 150,000 clones, 65% to 80% of them singletons. Sample: PBMCs. These receptor sequences come from a woman aged 25-40 years in good health and CMV-seronegative.

This clone was recorded once. The chain is built from TRBV6-5 and TRBJ2-3, with a possible D match to TRBD2 (5 bases). V lost 2 bases to trimming and J lost 6 bases, with 15 bases between them. CDR3 size: 15 residues. Germline CDR1 and CDR2: MNHEY and SVGAGI. The CDR3 is CASSYGGSPPDTQYF. In nucleotides, the CDR3 is TGTGCCAGCAGTTACGGCGGGTCCCCCCCCGATACGCAGTATTTT.

This clone was counted a single time. Here the CDR3 DNA reads TGTGCCAGCAGCGTAGGAAATACAGGGGGCTCGGGAAACACCATATATTTT. Protein: CASSVGNTGGSGNTIYF. V usage is TRBV9 and J usage is TRBJ1-3, with 9 positions matching TRBD1. The CDR3 sequence is 17 residues long. V was clipped by 0 bases and J by 4 bases; unmatched bases: 8. Germline CDR1 SGDLS, CDR2 YYNGEE. The full variable domain, completed using reference TRBV9 and TRBJ1-3, is DSGVTQTPKHLITATGQRVTLRCSPRSGDLSVYWYQQSLDQGLQFLIQYYNGEERAKGNILERFSAQQFPDLHSELNLSSLELGDSALYFCASSVGNTGGSGNTIYFGEGSWLTVV.

This clone has more than one count but fewer than ten. J is TRBJ1-3 and V is TRBV18; 8 bases line up with TRBD1. Looked up from germline, CDR1 is KGHSH and CDR2 is LQKENI. The trim removed 5 bases at V and 7 bases at J, leaving 10 bases unmatched. This CDR3 has 15 amino acids. CDR3: CASSAGTGVTNTIYF. The CDR3 coding sequence is TGTGCCAGCTCAGCCGGGACAGGCGTCACGAACACCATATATTTT.

This chain connects TRBV10-3 to TRBJ2-2, with 10 nucleotides matching TRBD2. Germline values: CDR1 ENHRY, CDR2 SYGVKD. Losses at the gene ends were 10 bases for V and 0 bases for J; bases not matched to a gene: 2. The CDR3 has 14 amino acids. The CDR3 DNA reads TGTGCCACGGGGACTAGCGCGAACACCGGGGAGCTGTTTTTT. Translating it yields CATGTSANTGELFF.

The chain links TRBV2 to TRBJ1-1; D not resolved. Germline V lookup: CDR1 SNHLY, CDR2 FYNNEI. Deletions cut 4 bases from V and 2 bases from J, with 8 bases between. The CDR3 extends over 13 amino acids. CDR3 DNA: TGTGCCAGCAGTGGTCAGTTTAACACTGAAGCTTTCTTT. It is translated as CASSGQFNTEAFF.

The J gene is TRBJ1-3, the V gene TRBV18; D is unclear. Germline values: CDR1 KGHSH, CDR2 LQKENI. The CDR3 extends over 16 amino acids. V gave up 6 bases and J gave up 0 bases, with 15 bases separating them. The DNA of the CDR3 is TGTGCCAGCTCCCCGGAGCGAGTCGGCTCTGGAAACACCATATATTTT. Protein: CASSPERVGSGNTIYF.

The genes are TRBV6-5 and TRBJ2-3; D call uncertain. The CDR3 is 13 residues long. The V gene lost 4 bases and the J gene lost 5 bases, with 10 bases spanning the gap. Germline V lookup: CDR1 MNHEY, CDR2 SVGAGI. The CDR3 DNA reads as TGTGCCAGCAGTTCCGATCGGTTAGATACGCAGTATTTT. It translates to CASSSDRLDTQYF.

This clone was seen a single time. The rearrangement uses TRBV28 and TRBJ2-3, with TRBD1 as a possible D gene (6 bases). The CDR3 has 14 amino acids. Trimming stripped 2 bases from V and 4 bases from J, with 10 bases between. Germline V gives CDR1 MDHEN, CDR2 SYDVKM. Here the CDR3 reads CASSLAAGADTQYF. The CDR3 nucleotides read TGTGCCAGCAGTTTAGCGGCAGGGGCAGATACGCAGTATTTT.

The rearrangement joins TRBV2 to TRBJ2-3, with D possibly being TRBD2 (6 bases). The CDR3 runs to 16 residues. The germline gives CDR1 SNHLY, CDR2 FYNNEI. V was clipped by 2 bases and J by 1 base, with 13 bases between them. Here the CDR3 DNA reads TGTGCCAGCAGTGAAAGAACTAGCACGCGCACAGATACGCAGTATTTT. Translation gives CASSERTSTRTDTQYF. The full variable domain, with the rest looked up from reference TRBV2 and TRBJ2-3, is EPEVTQTPSHQVTQMGQEVILRCVPISNHLYFYWYRQILGQKVEFLVSFYNNEISEKSEIFDDQFSVERPDGSNFTLKIRSTKLEDSAMYFCASSERTSTRTDTQYFGPGTRLTVL.

The count of this clone is one. The genes are TRBV18 and TRBJ2-5; maybe TRBD2 (6 bases). The CDR3 consists of 12 residues. Trimming removed 3 bases from V and 4 bases from J, with 6 bases in between. Germline CDR1 is KGHSH and CDR2 is LQKENI. CDR3 DNA sequence: TGTGCCAGCTCACCGGAGGGAGAGACCCAGTACTTC. Encoded protein: CASSPEGETQYF.

This clone has just a few counts. The same CDR3 also results from other DNA sequences found in this sample. The chain combines TRBV5-4 with TRBJ2-5; TRBD1 agrees at 9 bases. The J segment lost 1 base and the V segment lost 2 bases, leaving 0 bases of the junction unmatched. The length of the CDR3 is 14 residues. Germline lookup yields CDR1 SGHNT and CDR2 YYREEE (reference sequence). The DNA for the CDR3 is TGTGCCAGCAGCTTACAGGGGGCCCAAGAGACCCAGTACTTC. This gives the protein CASSLQGAQETQYF.

This sequence joins TRBV7-2 and TRBJ1-2; TRBD1 matches 8 bases. The CDR3 consists of 15 residues. Germline CDR1 and CDR2: SGHTA and FQGNSA. V trimming: 3 bases; J trimming: 2 bases; junction bases outside the gene matches: 5. CDR3 bases: TGTGCCAGCAGCTTTCTCAGGGGGCTGAACTATGGCTACACCTTC. Its translation: CASSFLRGLNYGYTF.

V gene TRBV9 combines with J gene TRBJ2-3, with TRBD1 as a possible D gene (5 bases). The germline V gene encodes CDR1 SGDLS and CDR2 YYNGEE. Trimming left V 0 bases short and J 0 bases short, with 8 bases between. There are 15 residues in the CDR3. CDR3 protein: CASSVVSGSTDTQYF. CDR3 sequence (DNA): TGTGCCAGCAGCGTAGTTTCAGGGAGCACAGATACGCAGTATTTT.

This clone showed up just a few times. The rearrangement uses TRBV19 and TRBJ1-2; 7 bases are a match to TRBD1. V lost 3 bases to trimming and J lost 4 bases; unmatched junction nucleotides: 8. CDR1 is LNHDA, CDR2 SQIVND, per germline (reference sequence). This CDR3 is 15 amino acids long. CDR3 region: CASSMSSSGGYGYTF. The CDR3, as DNA: TGTGCCAGTAGTATGTCCTCCTCAGGGGGCTATGGCTACACCTTC.

J is TRBJ2-7 and V is TRBV7-6; TRBD2 matches at 10 bases. V was pared by 3 bases and J by 5 bases, with 4 bases of the junction left unmatched. The V gene's germline CDR1 is SGHVS and CDR2 FNYEAQ. The CDR3 totals 14 residues. CDR3 amino acids: CASSLSSGSDEQYF. CDR3 sequence (DNA): TGTGCCAGCAGCTTGTCTAGCGGGAGTGACGAGCAGTACTTC.

This chain links TRBV6-5 with TRBJ2-3; perhaps TRBD2 as D (6 bases). The CDR3 is made up of 15 amino acids. With 8 bases removed from V and 4 bases from J, the gap between germline ends came to 19 bases. Germline assignment: CDR1 MNHEY and CDR2 SVGAGI. The CDR3 DNA reads TGTGCCAGCTCCCGGGGTCAGGGAGGCGCAGATACGCAGTATTTT. Translation gives CASSRGQGGADTQYF.

This clone was seen once. In DNA, the CDR3 is TGTGCCAGCAGTTTCGAGGCGAATCAGCCCCAGCATTTT. Translating gives CASSFEANQPQHF. The genes are TRBV28 and TRBJ1-5, with D unresolved. V shed 3 bases and J shed 4 bases, with 7 bases lying between them. The CDR3 runs to 13 residues. Germline V gene data show CDR1 as MDHEN and CDR2 as SYDVKM. Together with reference TRBV28 and TRBJ1-5, the CDR3 gives the full variable domain: DVKVTQSSRYLVKRTGEKVFLECVQDMDHENMFWYRQDPGLGLRLIYFSYDVKMKEKGDIPEGYSVSREKKERFSLILESASTNQTSMYLCASSFEANQPQHFGDGTRLSIL.

The V call is TRBV28, the J call TRBJ1-6; 8 positions agree with TRBD1. With V trimmed by 4 bases and J by 7 bases, 6 bases remained unmatched. Germline V gene sequence: CDR1 MDHEN, CDR2 SYDVKM. This CDR3 comprises 15 residues. CDR3 DNA sequence: TGTGCCAGCAGTTGGGGACAGGCGGTCAATTCACCCCTCCACTTT. As protein: CASSWGQAVNSPLHF.

A word on this clone: At one boundary the junction diverges from the germline segment, which might be a read error. The sample carries other DNA sequences with the same CDR3. V usage is TRBV9 and J usage is TRBJ1-1, with unresolved D. Germline-derived CDR1 and CDR2 are SGDLS and YYNGEE. This CDR3 is 14 amino acids long. DNA of the CDR3: TGTGCTAGCAGCGTAGGCGCAGGAAAAACTGAAGCTTTCTTT. It encodes CASSVGAGKTEAFF. Filled out from reference TRBV9 and TRBJ1-1, the complete variable domain reads DSGVTQTPKHLITATGQRVTLRCSPRSGDLSVYWYQQSLDQGLQFLIQYYNGEERAKGNILERFSAQQFPDLHSELNLSSLELGDSALYFCASSVGAGKTEAFFGQGTRLTVV.